This T cell receptor (beta chain) is from a study of PD-L1 blockade in urothelial cancer. Overall study context: Most patients, about 85% of the roughly 29, were males with bladder-origin cancer. Of prior chemotherapy regimens, patients had received between 0 and 3. Median T cell yield per blood sample was about 150,000 cells.

Spiking each PCR with synthetic TCR analog templates was performed. Profiling relied on immunoSEQ multiplex PCR, and the TCRdb table lists in-frame clones only, not all of them. The table lists roughly 39,000 clones, just over 90% of them singletons. Time point noted: pretreatment peripheral blood. Trimming left V 2 bases short and J 6 bases short, with 16 bases between. The CDR3 contains 16 residues. Sequencing was performed on PBMCs, taken around atezolizumab (anti-PD-L1) treatment. The clonotype was recovered from a woman between 55 and 75 years old with urothelial cancer. J is TRBJ2-2 and V is TRBV23-1; possibly TRBD2 for D (5 bases). TRBV23-1 is designated an ORF whose function remains uncertain. CDR3 sequence reads: CASSQSKRAGAGELFF. In DNA form, the CDR3 reads TGCGCCAGCAGTCAAAGTAAAAGGGCCGGGGCCGGGGAGCTGTTTTTT.